A single T cell receptor beta chain is shown here with its context. No cognate antigen has been identified for it. There are no base qualities to consult, and no much larger clone falls within one base. Systemically healthy Caucasian individuals from Russia, roughly 40 in total and aged roughly 6 to 100 years, were included as donors. Each donor gave 8 to 10 milliliters of peripheral blood, drawn into EDTA-treated Vacutainer tubes. Ficoll-Paque density-gradient centrifugation was used to isolate PBMCs, with at least 6.5 million obtained per sample. Total RNA was extracted from PBMCs with Trizol reagent, with at least 5.5 micrograms obtained per sample. For every donor, an aliquot of PBMCs went through flow cytometry to measure the percentages of naive CD45RAhigh/CD27high T cells. The entry originates in a study of blood T cells in healthy people across ages (dated by TCRdb to the mid-2010s). About the study as a whole: In model experiments, template switching captured roughly one uniquely barcoded TCR beta cDNA molecule for every two T cells. To avoid experimental bias, donors of different ages were distributed randomly across sequencing lanes. Two additional independent replicas of 1 million unique cDNA reads from the same blood draw were analyzed for two donors (one aged 18 to 29 and one aged 80 or older). Donors were grouped into four age groups: young (average approximately 15 years), middle-aged (over 35), aged (around 62) and long-lived (around 80). To track age-related changes in TCR beta repertoire diversity, the study relied on deep sequencing normalized with unique cDNA molecular identifiers. The full study reports these points: Observed TCR beta diversity correlated strongly with the percentage of naive T cells measured by flow cytometry. Total diversity estimates from one million sequenced T cells were considered lower bounds and underestimates. Since profiling was done on bulk unsorted PBMCs, naive and antigen-experienced compartments could not be conclusively compared. Compared with the aged group, more naive CD4+ T cells, fewer expanded clones and increased TCR diversity were shown by the long-lived group, suggesting age selection. Observed TCR beta diversity per million T cells fell roughly linearly with age, and a significant reduction was already apparent by age around 40. Because donor CMV infection status was unknown, age-related changes in expanded clonotypes were potentially confounded.

Library prep was done by 5' RACE. The second PCR ran for about 7 to 11 cycles and used a J-beta primer mix along with a sample-barcoded 5' primer. A unique molecular identifier was introduced onto each TCR beta cDNA molecule by a template-switch 5' adaptor carrying 12 random nucleotides. Each sample yielded at least 2.5 million CDR3-containing paired-end reads. First-strand cDNA synthesis was performed from all RNA using the Mint cDNA synthesis kit, with priming by a TRBC-specific oligonucleotide. All cDNA was treated with uracil-DNA glycosylase and then went through a first 18-cycle PCR with the universal primers M1SS and BC2_uni_R. The study's own analysis went as follows. Each sample was normalized by randomly selecting 1 million high-quality reads, each carrying a distinct molecular identifier. Instead of being binned into consensus sequences, reads with shared molecular identifiers were discarded. MiTCR, run with a Q25 quality threshold and the strictest error-elimination algorithm, handled CDR3 identification, clonotype clustering and error correction. Lower-bound total TCR beta diversity was estimated with a nonparametric unseen species model using Euler transformation. Through fastp at Q25 and MiXCR, TCRdb rebuilt clones from the public reads, retaining in-frame beta chains. All rows with the same CDR3 protein become a single entry with the most common DNA and genes. These V and J calls originate from TCRdb's pipeline instead of the authors' own analysis. The sample table records 1.5 million to 2 million distinct CDR3 sequences; about 39% of these occur just once. Roughly 23% of the sample comes from the top ten.

This receptor was identified in a human donor in good health. Material: blood.

The encoded CDR3 is CASSHWLEETQYF. The nucleotide sequence reads as follows: TGCGCCAGCAGCCACTGGCTAGAAGAGACCCAGTACTTC. This chain is built from TRBV4-3 and TRBJ2-5; the D gene is not confidently resolved. From the cysteine up to the phenylalanine, the CDR3 has a length of 13 residues. Solely the CDR3 DNA is kept, with 39 bases framed from the first base. The germline V gene specifies LGHNA as CDR1 and YSLEER as CDR2. V and J lose 3 bases and 3 bases, and a span of 8 bases separates them.